Below are 3 T cell receptor beta chains sequenced from a single sample in a study of human T cells and chemical hapten exposure. TCRdb analysed the 5' RACE reads with MiXCR anew, one entry per CDR3 protein. The table lists 120,000 to 150,000 distinct CDR3 sequences, around 4% of them singletons. Total RNA was isolated from whole blood that had not been fractionated. The receptors stem from a female donor in good health.

This clonotype was found a few times. The gene calls are TRBV12-5 and TRBJ2-7, with 9 bases fitting TRBD2. The CDR3 extends over 12 amino acids. CDR1 and CDR2 from the germline V gene are LGHNT and FRNRAP. Germline trimming cut 6 bases from V and 7 bases from J; bases unmatched to any gene: 4. The CDR3 DNA is TGTGCTAGTGGACATAGCGGGGGAGAGCAGTACTTC. Translation: CASGHSGGEQYF.

In its sample, this clonotype was seen many times. The rearrangement links TRBV29-1 to TRBJ1-2, with D unresolved. Deletions cut 4 bases from V and 10 bases from J, with 13 bases between. Germline V gene data show CDR1 as SQVTM and CDR2 as ANQGSEA. CDR3 length: 11 amino acids. The CDR3 here is CSVGAGVVYTF. The CDR3 DNA sequence: TGCAGCGTTGGCGCGGGAGTTGTCTACACCTTC.

Ten or more counts support this clonotype. This sequence joins TRBV6-1 and TRBJ1-5; TRBD1 aligns across 7 bases. This CDR3 is 14 amino acids long. The J segment lost 4 bases and the V segment lost 2 bases, leaving 2 bases of the junction unmatched. Germline V gene sequence: CDR1 MNHNS, CDR2 SASEGT. The CDR3 sequence: CASSEKTGNQPQHF. The DNA of the CDR3 is TGTGCCAGCAGTGAAAAGACAGGGAATCAGCCCCAGCATTTT.